The table lists the clone carrying this TCR beta chain with a few counts. No antigen is known for it. TCRdb called the 5' RACE reads again in MiXCR, with one record for every CDR3 protein. Of 280,000 or so distinct CDR3 sequences listed, under 9% are singletons. The record originates from a study of identical twins. Overall study findings and caveats: The abundant beta clonotypes from cord blood had fewer insertions, and memory repertoires had none of this. Alpha sequences out of frame and shared by twins had excess low generation probability. Cross-sectional statistics underpinned the conclusions; the same donors were not followed.

This CDR3 contains 14 residues. V gave up 9 bases and J gave up 8 bases, with 19 bases separating them. These same records also appear under a second study, on yellow fever vaccine responses in identical twins.

The chain has TRBV12-3 or TRBV12-4 and TRBJ1-4, with D possibly TRBD1 on 6 matching bases. The sequence came from a woman aged 18-29 years in good health. Sequencing was performed on memory (CD45RO+) T cells sorted from blood. CDR3 in DNA: TGTGCCAGTCGAAGGGGGGCTTACGGGGAAAAACTGTTTTTT. This sequence encodes CASRRGAYGEKLFF.